These 3 T cell receptor beta chains share one sample of origin, sequenced in a study of beta chain features in type 1 diabetes. Expressed TCRB transcripts got sequenced, as all isolated RNA was reverse transcribed. Method: immunoSEQ multiplex PCR; TCRdb's copy keeps in-frame clones and lacks some. This sample has roughly 700,000 clones, with roughly 13% found just once. These receptors are not linked to any known antigen. General study findings and limits: Type 1 diabetes patients showed a moderate but significant shortening of TCRB CDR3s in all four CD4+ subsets.

The sequenced sample consisted of naive CD4+ T cells from blood. The receptor set was obtained from a man between 18 and 29 years old with type 1 diabetes.

This chain connects TRBV7-2 to TRBJ2-1; 9 bases are a match to TRBD2. The trim removed 5 bases at V and 7 bases at J, leaving 15 bases unmatched. There are 17 residues in the CDR3. CDR1 SGHTA and CDR2 FQGNSA come from the germline V gene. The CDR3 here is CASSPKGAGLAWNEQFF. The CDR3 nucleotides read TGTGCCAGCAGCCCCAAGGGGGCAGGACTAGCGTGGAATGAGCAGTTCTTC.

This chain joins TRBV19 and TRBJ2-7, with 8 bases matching TRBD1. V lost 5 bases and J lost 1; bases outside the gene matches: 7. From germline, CDR1 is LNHDA and CDR2 SQIVND (reference sequence). The CDR3 runs to 15 residues. The CDR3 coding sequence is TGTGCCAGTAGTGAGGGACAGGCCCGTTCCTACGAGCAGTACTTC. Translated: CASSEGQARSYEQYF.

The chain's CDR3 is CSVDWGNTEAFF. The DNA of the CDR3 is TGCAGCGTTGATTGGGGGAACACTGAAGCTTTCTTT. V is TRBV29-1 and J is TRBJ1-1; no reliable D call. Trimming removed 3 bases at V and 1 base at J, with 6 bases between. Per the germline V gene, CDR1 is SQVTM and CDR2 is ANQGSEA. This CDR3 is 12 amino acids long.